Below are 29 T cell receptor beta chains sequenced from a single sample in a study of blood T cells in healthy people across ages. With a J-beta primer mix and a sample-barcoded 5' primer, a second PCR ran roughly 7 to 11 cycles. TCRdb reanalysed the 5' RACE reads using MiXCR and keeps one entry per CDR3 protein. The table has roughly 730,000 distinct CDR3 sequences, approximately 53% seen once. Sequenced sample: blood. The receptors come from a man aged 35 to 55 in good health.

The rearrangement uses TRBV20-1 and TRBJ1-2; tentative D call: TRBD1 (6 bases). CDR1 and CDR2 (germline): DFQATT, SNEGSKA (reference sequence). V gave up 5 bases and J gave up 7 bases, with 23 bases separating them. This CDR3 comprises 15 residues. CDR3 protein: CSAESTGGALIGYTF. CDR3 nucleotide sequence: TGCAGTGCTGAAAGCACCGGGGGCGCCCTCATTGGCTACACCTTC.

This clonotype was seen only once. The genes are TRBV3-1 and TRBJ2-4; D is undetermined. The germline gives CDR1 LGHDT, CDR2 YNNKEL (reference sequence). Trimming left V 1 base short and J 1 base short, with 8 bases between. CDR3 size: 15 residues. CDR3 sequence: CASSQGEGAKNIQYF. DNA of the CDR3: TGTGCCAGCAGCCAAGGTGAAGGGGCCAAAAACATTCAGTACTTC.

This clonotype was detected only a few times. For the CDR3, the DNA is TGCGCCAGCAGCCAAGAAGGCTCGCCCAACTACGAGCAGTACTTC. It translates to CASSQEGSPNYEQYF. The genes are TRBV4-1 and TRBJ2-7; D remains ambiguous. The V end was cut by 0 bases, the J end by 3 bases, with 12 bases between. There are 15 residues in the CDR3. The germline gives CDR1 MGHRA, CDR2 YSYEKL.

This chain uses TRBV5-6 with TRBJ2-7; possibly TRBD1 or TRBD2 for D (5 bases each). From germline, CDR1 is SGHDT and CDR2 YYEEEE. This CDR3 has 18 residues. The V gene lost 2 bases and the J gene lost 11 bases, with 32 bases spanning the gap. The CDR3 sequence: CASSLTTGTALLTGEKYF. CDR3 coding DNA: TGTGCCAGCAGCTTAACCACCGGGACGGCCCTTTTGACTGGTGAGAAGTACTTC.

This clonotype was seen a handful of times. This chain uses TRBV6-2 or TRBV6-3 with TRBJ1-2; 7 bases align to TRBD1. The CDR3 length is 14 residues. Germline V CDR1 and CDR2: MNHEY, SVGEGT. The junction had 9 bases not matched to a gene; V was cut back by 7 bases and J by 4 bases. In nucleotides, the CDR3 is TGTGCCAGCACCTCGTCAGGGGGAGTCTATGGCTACACCTTC. Protein: CASTSSGGVYGYTF.

A note on this clonotype: The junction differs from germline at one of its ends, possibly a read error. This sequence joins TRBV7-7 and TRBJ2-1; 13 bases fit TRBD2. Germline CDR1 and CDR2: SSHAT and FNYEAQ (reference sequence). The CDR3 extends over 18 amino acids. CDR3 region: CASSLSIVPGLAGNEQFF. For the CDR3, the DNA is TGTGCTAGCAGCTTAAGTATCGTACCGGGACTAGCGGGGAATGAGCAGTTCTTC.

The chain joins TRBV7-3 to TRBJ2-5, with D possibly being TRBD1 (6 bases). V gave up 5 bases and J gave up 2 bases, with 15 bases separating them. There are 15 residues in the CDR3. Looked up from germline, CDR1 is SGHTA and CDR2 is FQGTGA. CDR3 sequence: CASSNTGQPQETQYF. The DNA of the CDR3 is TGTGCCAGCAGCAATACCGGACAGCCTCAAGAGACCCAGTACTTC.

The chain is built from TRBV7-2 and TRBJ2-5; 7 bases fit TRBD1. Trimming took 4 bases from V and 1 from J; bases not matched to a gene: 6. This CDR3 is 15 amino acids long. Germline V gives CDR1 SGHTA, CDR2 FQGNSA. CDR3 in DNA: TGTGCCAGCAGCTCGGACAGGAGATCCCAAGAGACCCAGTACTTC. Its translation is CASSSDRRSQETQYF.

The CDR3 is CASSPAGGRGEQYF. CDR3 nucleotides: TGTGCCAGCAGCCCAGCAGGGGGGCGCGGGGAGCAGTACTTC. The chain carries TRBV14 and TRBJ2-5; maybe TRBD1 (7 bases). From germline, CDR1 is SGHDN and CDR2 FVKESK. There are 14 residues in the CDR3. Deletions cut 4 bases from V and 11 bases from J, with 20 bases between.

The chain is built from TRBV9 and TRBJ2-5; TRBD2 matches 8 bases. V gave up 2 bases and J gave up 1 base; unmatched junction bases: 1. This CDR3 has 14 residues. Germline CDR1 is SGDLS and CDR2 is YYNGEE. Here the CDR3 DNA reads TGTGCCAGCAGCGTTGGACTAGCCCAAGAGACCCAGTACTTC. It translates to CASSVGLAQETQYF.

The V gene is TRBV5-1, the J gene TRBJ2-1; 14 nucleotides line up with TRBD2. Trimming removed 0 bases from V and 6 bases from J; junction bases left unmatched: 2. This CDR3 comprises 16 residues. CDR1 and CDR2 from the germline V gene are SGHRS and YFSETQ. CDR3 region: CASSLVGTSGSNEQFF. The CDR3 coding sequence is TGCGCCAGCAGCTTGGTTGGGACTAGCGGGAGCAATGAGCAGTTCTTC.

This sequence joins TRBV2 and TRBJ2-1; 13 bases are a match to TRBD2. Germline trimming cut 6 bases from V and 7 bases from J; bases unmatched to any gene: 9. The CDR3 is 16 residues long. Germline CDR1 is SNHLY and CDR2 is FYNNEI. The CDR3 nucleotides read TGTGCCAGCAGCCGCACTAGCGGGAGGGCCTGGAATGAGCAGTTCTTC. Translated: CASSRTSGRAWNEQFF.

In its sample, this clonotype was seen a few times. The rearrangement links TRBV6-2 or TRBV6-3 to TRBJ2-1; D is unresolved. The V end lost 4 bases, the J end lost 9 bases, and 7 bases lay between the germline ends. This CDR3 has 11 amino acids. Germline-derived CDR1 and CDR2 are MNHEY and SVGEGT. For the CDR3, the DNA is TGTGCCAGCAGTTCAGCTGGTGAGCAGTTCTTC. Protein: CASSSAGEQFF.

This clonotype was observed a handful of times. V usage is TRBV3-1 and J usage is TRBJ1-2; D uncertain. The V end was cut by 6 bases, the J end by 3 bases, with 11 bases between. The germline gives CDR1 LGHDT, CDR2 YNNKEL (reference sequence). CDR3 length: 13 residues. This chain's CDR3 is CASRADGYYGYTF. The CDR3 DNA sequence: TGTGCCAGCAGAGCGGACGGCTACTATGGCTACACCTTC.

The chain is built from TRBV20-1 and TRBJ2-4; 7 bases align to TRBD1. The germline CDR1 and CDR2 sequences are DFQATT and SNEGSKA (reference sequence). The CDR3 totals 14 residues. V gave up 3 bases and J gave up 3 bases; unmatched junction bases: 5. This CDR3 is CSASYPGGKNIQYF. DNA of the CDR3: TGCAGTGCTAGTTATCCAGGGGGCAAAAACATTCAGTACTTC.

J is TRBJ2-1 and V is TRBV5-4; possibly TRBD2 for D (5 bases). Per the germline V gene, CDR1 is SGHNT and CDR2 is YYREEE (reference sequence). The CDR3 runs to 13 residues. Trimming removed 6 bases at V and 9 bases at J, with 16 bases between. CDR3 nucleotides: TGTGCCAGCACCGTTGGGAGTCGCGGTGAGCAGTTCTTC. Residues: CASTVGSRGEQFF.

The chain employs TRBV4-1 and TRBJ2-5; tentative D call: TRBD2 (6 bases). TRBJ2-7 matches the DNA end more closely, so the J call is doubtful. The CDR3 sequence is 13 residues long. CDR1 and CDR2 from the germline V gene are MGHRA and YSYEKL. The CDR3 nucleotides are TGCGCCAGCAGCCAAGCGGGAGCGCCCGAGCAGTACTTC. It encodes CASSQAGAPEQYF.

In its sample, this clonotype was seen once. CDR3: CASSFVEGQNKNYGYTF. The CDR3 DNA sequence: TGTGCCAGCAGTTTTGTAGAGGGACAGAATAAAAACTATGGCTACACCTTC. This chain connects TRBV12-3 or TRBV12-4 to TRBJ1-2; 7 bases are shared with TRBD1. This CDR3 comprises 17 residues. Trimming cost V 3 bases and J 2 bases; bases outside gene matches: 12.

V usage is TRBV7-8 and J usage is TRBJ1-5, with D unresolved. This CDR3 comprises 14 residues. The germline CDR1 and CDR2 sequences are SGHVS and FQNEAQ. V was pared by 5 bases and J by 5 bases, with 13 bases between. The CDR3 DNA reads as TGTGCCAGCAGCCCTCGGACGGAGTATCAGCCCCAGCATTTT. This encodes CASSPRTEYQPQHF. Using reference TRBV7-8 and TRBJ1-5 for the parts outside the CDR3, the full variable domain is GAGVSQSPRYKVAKRGQDVALRCDPISGHVSLFWYQQALGQGPEFLTYFQNEAQLDKSGLPSDRFFAERPEGSVSTLKIQRTQQEDSAVYLCASSPRTEYQPQHFGDGTRLSIL.

V usage is TRBV7-3 and J usage is TRBJ2-3, with D unclear. Germline assignment: CDR1 SGHTA and CDR2 FQGTGA. This CDR3 has 16 residues. The V end lost 3 bases, the J end lost 1 base, and 14 bases lay between the germline ends. For the CDR3, the DNA is TGTGCCAGCAGCTTGTTCGGCTCGCTCGGCACAGATACGCAGTATTTT. It codes for CASSLFGSLGTDTQYF.

The rearrangement joins TRBV28 to TRBJ1-6; 7 bases map to TRBD1. The CDR3 length is 14 residues. Trimming removed 6 bases from V and 4 bases from J; junction bases left unmatched: 3. Germline-derived CDR1 and CDR2 are MDHEN and SYDVKM. The CDR3 here is CASREGAYNSPLHF. CDR3 in DNA: TGTGCCAGCAGAGAGGGGGCTTATAATTCACCCCTCCACTTT.

The chain employs TRBV6-2 or TRBV6-3 and TRBJ2-7; 10 bases are a match to TRBD2. The J call is uncertain, as TRBJ2-5 better fits the DNA end. The length of the CDR3 is 18 residues. The germline V gene has CDR1 MNHEY and CDR2 SVGEGT. Here the CDR3 reads CASSRRPLAGDQKETQYF. The DNA of the CDR3 is TGTGCCAGCAGCCGACGCCCCCTAGCGGGAGATCAGAAGGAGACCCAGTACTTC.

This clonotype was counted a few times. The chain is built from TRBV6-2 or TRBV6-3 and TRBJ2-5; 7 positions agree with TRBD1. After removal of 6 bases from V and 4 bases from J, the junction contained 11 bases not matched to a gene. In germline, CDR1 is MNHEY, CDR2 SVGEGT. This CDR3 region has 15 residues. CDR3 nucleotides: TGTGCCAGCAGCCTCCGGACAGGAAGGCGAGAGACCCAGTACTTC. This translates into CASSLRTGRRETQYF.

This clonotype came up a few times. The rearrangement links TRBV7-2 to TRBJ2-1, with TRBD2 matching over 9 bases. Trimming at V came to 3 bases and at J to 7 bases, leaving 4 bases not matched to a gene. Germline V lookup: CDR1 SGHTA, CDR2 FQGNSA. The CDR3 loop spans 14 amino acids. CDR3 region: CASSLIAGVNEQFF. The CDR3, as DNA: TGTGCCAGCAGCTTGATAGCGGGAGTGAATGAGCAGTTCTTC. Full variable domain (outside the CDR3, taken from reference TRBV7-2 and TRBJ2-1): GAGVSQSPSNKVTEKGKDVELRCDPISGHTALYWYRQSLGQGLEFLIYFQGNSAPDKSGLPSDRFSAERTGGSVSTLTIQRTQQEDSAVYLCASSLIAGVNEQFFGPGTRLTVL.

The chain carries TRBV12-3 or TRBV12-4 and TRBJ2-1; 8 bases match TRBD1. The CDR3 length is 15 residues. Unmatched junction bases numbered 4, after V lost 6 bases and J lost 0 bases. CDR3 DNA: TGTGCCAGCAGGGTAGGGACAGGCTCCTACAATGAGCAGTTCTTC. Translating it yields CASRVGTGSYNEQFF.

The V call is TRBV5-1, the J call TRBJ2-6; a weak D match, TRBD2 (5 bases). CDR3 length: 17 residues. Germline V gives CDR1 SGHRS, CDR2 YFSETQ. Trimming took off 0 bases at V and 0 bases at J, with 10 bases between the two ends. DNA for the CDR3: TGCGCCAGCAGCTTGGAGGTCGGACTCTCTGGGGCCAACGTCCTGACTTTC. Its protein product is CASSLEVGLSGANVLTF.

Only a few counts were recorded for this clonotype. This chain links TRBV29-1 with TRBJ2-1, with D possibly being TRBD2 (6 bases). V was trimmed by 4 bases and J by 9 bases, leaving 13 bases between them. The CDR3 has 12 amino acids. Germline assignment: CDR1 SQVTM and CDR2 ANQGSEA. CDR3 region: CSVGDSPSEQFF. CDR3 nucleotides: TGCAGCGTTGGGGACTCCCCATCTGAGCAGTTCTTC.

The J gene is TRBJ2-7, the V gene TRBV4-2, with D possibly matching TRBD2 (7 bases). CDR1 and CDR2 (germline): LGHNA, YNFKEQ. The CDR3 covers 17 residues. The germline V and J ends were trimmed by 1 base and 2 bases, with 18 bases remaining between them. The CDR3 loop reads CASSQGSGAGVTYEQYF. The CDR3 bases are TGTGCCAGCAGCCAAGGGTCGGGGGCGGGGGTCACCTACGAGCAGTACTTC.

This clonotype has at least ten counts. The chain uses TRBV6-1 and TRBJ2-7; TRBD1 aligns across 8 bases. Unmatched junction bases numbered 6, after V lost 5 bases and J lost 0 bases. CDR1 is MNHNS and CDR2 is SASEGT in the germline V gene. The CDR3 is 15 amino acids. The CDR3 bases are TGTGCCAGCAGTATGTCCGGGACAGGCTCCTACGAGCAGTACTTC. The encoded protein is CASSMSGTGSYEQYF.